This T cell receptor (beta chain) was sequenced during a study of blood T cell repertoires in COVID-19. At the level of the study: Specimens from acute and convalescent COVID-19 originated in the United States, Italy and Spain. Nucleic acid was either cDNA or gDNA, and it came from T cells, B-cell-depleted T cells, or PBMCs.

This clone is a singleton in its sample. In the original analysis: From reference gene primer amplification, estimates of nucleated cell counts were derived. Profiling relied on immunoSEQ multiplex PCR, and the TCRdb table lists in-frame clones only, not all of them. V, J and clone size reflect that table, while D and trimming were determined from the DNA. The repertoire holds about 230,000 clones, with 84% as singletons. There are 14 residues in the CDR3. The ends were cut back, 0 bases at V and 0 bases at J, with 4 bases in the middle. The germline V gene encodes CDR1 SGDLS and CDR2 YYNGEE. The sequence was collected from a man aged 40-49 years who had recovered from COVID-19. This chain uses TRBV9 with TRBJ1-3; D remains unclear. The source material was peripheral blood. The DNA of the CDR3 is TGTGCCAGCAGCGTAGCCCTCTCTGGAAACACCATATATTTT. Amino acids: CASSVALSGNTIYF.